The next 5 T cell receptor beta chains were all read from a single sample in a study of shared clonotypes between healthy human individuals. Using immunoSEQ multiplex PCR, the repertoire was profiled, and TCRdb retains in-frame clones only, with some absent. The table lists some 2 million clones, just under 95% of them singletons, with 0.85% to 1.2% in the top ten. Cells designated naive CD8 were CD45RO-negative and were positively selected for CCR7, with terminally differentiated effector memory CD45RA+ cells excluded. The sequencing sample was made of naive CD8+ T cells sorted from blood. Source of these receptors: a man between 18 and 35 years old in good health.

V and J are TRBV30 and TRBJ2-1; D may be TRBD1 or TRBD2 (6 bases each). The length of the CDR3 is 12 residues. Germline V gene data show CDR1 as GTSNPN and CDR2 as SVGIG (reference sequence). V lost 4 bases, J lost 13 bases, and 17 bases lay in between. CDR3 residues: CAWTVRGDLQFF. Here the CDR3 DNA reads TGTGCCTGGACAGTAAGGGGGGATTTACAGTTCTTC.

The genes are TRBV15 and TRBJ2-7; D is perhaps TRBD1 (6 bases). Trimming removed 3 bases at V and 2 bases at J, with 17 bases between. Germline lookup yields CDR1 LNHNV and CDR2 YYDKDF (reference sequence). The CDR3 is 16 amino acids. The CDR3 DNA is TGTGCCACCAGCAGTACCTCAGGGACATTTACCTACGAGCAGTACTTC. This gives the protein CATSSTSGTFTYEQYF.

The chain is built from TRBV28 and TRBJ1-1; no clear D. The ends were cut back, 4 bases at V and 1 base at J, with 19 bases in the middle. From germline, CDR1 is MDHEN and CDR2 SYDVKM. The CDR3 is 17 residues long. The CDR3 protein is CASSSIPGVETNTEAFF. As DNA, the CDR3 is TGTGCCAGCAGTTCGATCCCCGGCGTAGAGACGAACACTGAAGCTTTCTTT.

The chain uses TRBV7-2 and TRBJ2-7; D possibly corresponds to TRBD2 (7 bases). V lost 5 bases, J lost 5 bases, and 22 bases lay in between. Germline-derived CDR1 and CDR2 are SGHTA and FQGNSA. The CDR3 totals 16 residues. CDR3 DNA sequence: TGTGCCAGCAGCGACACCCTTTGGGGGGGCTACAACGAGCAGTACTTC. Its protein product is CASSDTLWGGYNEQYF.

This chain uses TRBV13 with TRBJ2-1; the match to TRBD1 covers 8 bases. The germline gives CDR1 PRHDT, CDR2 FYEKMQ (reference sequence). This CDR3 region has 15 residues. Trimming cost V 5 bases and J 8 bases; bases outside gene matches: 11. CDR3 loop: CASSPLGQDFDEQFF. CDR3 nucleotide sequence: TGTGCCAGCAGCCCGCTGGGACAGGATTTCGATGAGCAGTTCTTC.